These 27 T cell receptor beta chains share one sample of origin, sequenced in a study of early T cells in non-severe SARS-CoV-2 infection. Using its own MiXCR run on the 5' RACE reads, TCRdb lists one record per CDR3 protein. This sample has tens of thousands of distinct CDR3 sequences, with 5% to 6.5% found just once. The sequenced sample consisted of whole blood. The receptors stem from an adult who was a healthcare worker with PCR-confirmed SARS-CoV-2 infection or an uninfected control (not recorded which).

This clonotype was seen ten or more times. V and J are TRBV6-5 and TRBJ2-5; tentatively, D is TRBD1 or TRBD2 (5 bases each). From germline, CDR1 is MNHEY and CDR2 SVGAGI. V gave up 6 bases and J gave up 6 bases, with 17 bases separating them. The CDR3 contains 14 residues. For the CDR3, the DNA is TGTGCCAGCAGGTCCGGGGCCCCTTCCCAGACCCAGTACTTC. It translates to CASRSGAPSQTQYF.

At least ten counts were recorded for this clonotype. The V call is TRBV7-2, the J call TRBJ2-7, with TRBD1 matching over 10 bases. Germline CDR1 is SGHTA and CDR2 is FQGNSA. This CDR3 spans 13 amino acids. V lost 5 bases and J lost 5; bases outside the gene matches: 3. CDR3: CASSRDRGDEQYF. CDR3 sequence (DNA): TGTGCCAGCAGCCGGGACAGGGGAGACGAGCAGTACTTC. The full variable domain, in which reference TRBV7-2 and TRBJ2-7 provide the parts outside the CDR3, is GAGVSQSPSNKVTEKGKDVELRCDPISGHTALYWYRQSLGQGLEFLIYFQGNSAPDKSGLPSDRFSAERTGGSVSTLTIQRTQQEDSAVYLCASSRDRGDEQYFGPGTRLTVT.

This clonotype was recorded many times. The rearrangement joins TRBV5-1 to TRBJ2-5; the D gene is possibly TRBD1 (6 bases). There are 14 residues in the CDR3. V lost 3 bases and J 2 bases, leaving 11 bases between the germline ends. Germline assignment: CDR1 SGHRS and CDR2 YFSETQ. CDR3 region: CASSSTGLQETQYF. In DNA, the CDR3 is TGCGCCAGCAGCTCCACAGGGCTGCAAGAGACCCAGTACTTC.

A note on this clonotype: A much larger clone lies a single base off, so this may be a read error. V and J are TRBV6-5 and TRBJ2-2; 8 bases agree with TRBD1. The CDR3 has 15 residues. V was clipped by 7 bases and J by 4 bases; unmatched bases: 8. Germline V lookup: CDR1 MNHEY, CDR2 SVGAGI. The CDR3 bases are TGTGCCAGCATGCACCTGGACAGGGTCACCGGGGAGCTGTTTTTT. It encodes CASMHLDRVTGELFF.

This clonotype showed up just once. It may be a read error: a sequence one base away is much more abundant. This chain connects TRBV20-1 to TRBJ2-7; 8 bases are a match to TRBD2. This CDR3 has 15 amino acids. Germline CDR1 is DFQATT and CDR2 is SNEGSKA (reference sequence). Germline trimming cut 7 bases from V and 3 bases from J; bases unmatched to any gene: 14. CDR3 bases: TGCAGTGTCCGGCCGGCTAGCGGGTGGCTCTACGAGCAGTACTTC. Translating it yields CSVRPASGWLYEQYF.

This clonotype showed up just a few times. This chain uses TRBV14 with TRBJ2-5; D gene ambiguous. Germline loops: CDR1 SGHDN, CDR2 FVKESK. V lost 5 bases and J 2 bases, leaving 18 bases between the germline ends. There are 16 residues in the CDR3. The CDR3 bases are TGTGCCAGCAGCTACGGCCTTGCCCCCCATCAAGAGACCCAGTACTTC. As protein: CASSYGLAPHQETQYF.

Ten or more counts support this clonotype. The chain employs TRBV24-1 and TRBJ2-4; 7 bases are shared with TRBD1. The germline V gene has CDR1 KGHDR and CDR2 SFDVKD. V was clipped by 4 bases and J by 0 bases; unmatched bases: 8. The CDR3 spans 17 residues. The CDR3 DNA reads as TGTGCCACCAGTGAAGGACAGGACCAGTTAGCCAAAAACATTCAGTACTTC. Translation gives CATSEGQDQLAKNIQYF.

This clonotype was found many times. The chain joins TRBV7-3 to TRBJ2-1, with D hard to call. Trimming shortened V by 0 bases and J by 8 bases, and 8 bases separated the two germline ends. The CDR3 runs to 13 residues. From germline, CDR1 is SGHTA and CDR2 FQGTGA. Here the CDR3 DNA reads TGTGCCAGCAGCTTAACGGGAACCGATGAGCAGTTCTTC. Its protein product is CASSLTGTDEQFF.

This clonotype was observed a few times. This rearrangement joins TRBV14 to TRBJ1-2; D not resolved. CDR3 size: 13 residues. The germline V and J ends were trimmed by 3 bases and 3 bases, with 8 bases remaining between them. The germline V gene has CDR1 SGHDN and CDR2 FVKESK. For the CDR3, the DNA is TGTGCCAGCAGCCAGGGGAACTACTATGGCTACACCTTC. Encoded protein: CASSQGNYYGYTF. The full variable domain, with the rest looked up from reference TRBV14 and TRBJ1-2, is EAGVTQFPSHSVIEKGQTVTLRCDPISGHDNLYWYRRVMGKEIKFLLHFVKESKQDESGMPNNRFLAERTGGTYSTLKVQPAELEDSGVYFCASSQGNYYGYTFGSGTRLTVV.

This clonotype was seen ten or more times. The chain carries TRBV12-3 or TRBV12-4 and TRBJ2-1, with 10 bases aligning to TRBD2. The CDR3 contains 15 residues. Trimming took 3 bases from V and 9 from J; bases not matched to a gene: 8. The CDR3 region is CASSFGLAELGEQFF. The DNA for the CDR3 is TGTGCCAGCAGTTTCGGACTAGCGGAGTTAGGTGAGCAGTTCTTC.

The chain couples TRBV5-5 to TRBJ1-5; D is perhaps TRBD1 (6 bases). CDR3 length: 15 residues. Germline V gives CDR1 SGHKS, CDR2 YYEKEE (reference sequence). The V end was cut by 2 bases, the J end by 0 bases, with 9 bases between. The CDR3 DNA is TGTGCCAGCAGCTTACAGGGAAATAGCAATCAGCCCCAGCATTTT. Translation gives CASSLQGNSNQPQHF. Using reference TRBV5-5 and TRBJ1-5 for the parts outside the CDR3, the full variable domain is DAGVTQSPTHLIKTRGQQVTLRCSPISGHKSVSWYQQVLGQGPQFIFQYYEKEERGRGNFPDRFSARQFPNYSSELNVNALLLGDSALYLCASSLQGNSNQPQHFGDGTRLSIL.

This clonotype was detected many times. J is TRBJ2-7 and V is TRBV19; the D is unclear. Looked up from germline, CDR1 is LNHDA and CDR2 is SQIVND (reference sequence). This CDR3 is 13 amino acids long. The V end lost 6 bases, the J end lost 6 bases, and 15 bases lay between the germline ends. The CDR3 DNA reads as TGTGCCAGTAGCCCAGGACCCCGAGTCGAGCAGTACTTC. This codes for CASSPGPRVEQYF.

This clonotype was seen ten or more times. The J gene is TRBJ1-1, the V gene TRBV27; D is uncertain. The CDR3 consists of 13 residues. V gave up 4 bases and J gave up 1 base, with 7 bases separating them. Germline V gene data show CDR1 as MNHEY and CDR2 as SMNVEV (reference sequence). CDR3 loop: CASSSPRNTEAFF. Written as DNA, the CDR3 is TGTGCCAGCAGTTCCCCCCGGAACACTGAAGCTTTCTTT.

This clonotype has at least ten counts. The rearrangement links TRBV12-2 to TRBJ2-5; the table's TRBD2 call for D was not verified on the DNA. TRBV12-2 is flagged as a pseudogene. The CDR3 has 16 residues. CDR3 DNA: TGTGCAAACCGACTAGCGGGAGGGACAAGAGAGGAGACCCAGTACTTC. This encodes CANRLAGGTREETQYF.

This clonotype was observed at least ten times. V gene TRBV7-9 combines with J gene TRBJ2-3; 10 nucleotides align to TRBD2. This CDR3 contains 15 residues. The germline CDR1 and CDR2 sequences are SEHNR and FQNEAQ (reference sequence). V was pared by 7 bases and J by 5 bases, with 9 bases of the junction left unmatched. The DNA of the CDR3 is TGTGCCAGCACTCCGGGACTAGCGCGCGGAGATACGCAGTATTTT. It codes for CASTPGLARGDTQYF. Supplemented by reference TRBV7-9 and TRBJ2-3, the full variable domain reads DTGVSQNPRHKITKRGQNVTFRCDPISEHNRLYWYRQTLGQGPEFLTYFQNEAQLEKSRLLSDRFSAERPKGSFSTLEIQRTEQGDSAMYLCASTPGLARGDTQYFGPGTRLTVL.

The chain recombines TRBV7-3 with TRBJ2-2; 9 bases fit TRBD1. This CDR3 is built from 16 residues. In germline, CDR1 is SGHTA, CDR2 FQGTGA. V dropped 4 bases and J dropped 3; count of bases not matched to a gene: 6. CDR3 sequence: CASSSYRGRDTGELFF. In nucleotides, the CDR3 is TGTGCCAGCAGCTCATACAGGGGGCGAGACACCGGGGAGCTGTTTTTT.

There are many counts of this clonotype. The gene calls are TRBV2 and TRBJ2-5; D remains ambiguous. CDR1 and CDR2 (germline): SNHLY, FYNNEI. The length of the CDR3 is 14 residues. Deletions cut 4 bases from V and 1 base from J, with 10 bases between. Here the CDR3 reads CASSVHRTQETQYF. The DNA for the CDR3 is TGTGCCAGCAGTGTACATAGAACCCAAGAGACCCAGTACTTC.

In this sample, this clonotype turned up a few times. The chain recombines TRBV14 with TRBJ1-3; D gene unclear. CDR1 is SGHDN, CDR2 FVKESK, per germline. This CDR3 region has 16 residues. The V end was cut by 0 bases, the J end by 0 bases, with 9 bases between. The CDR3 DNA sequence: TGTGCCAGCAGCCAAGATGACGGGATCTCTGGAAACACCATATATTTT. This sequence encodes CASSQDDGISGNTIYF.

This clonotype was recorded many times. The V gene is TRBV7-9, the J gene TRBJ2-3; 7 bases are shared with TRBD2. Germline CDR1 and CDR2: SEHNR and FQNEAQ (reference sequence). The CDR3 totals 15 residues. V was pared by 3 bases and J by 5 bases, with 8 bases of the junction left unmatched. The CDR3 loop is CASSFGGGPGDTQYF. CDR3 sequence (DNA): TGTGCCAGCAGCTTTGGGGGAGGGCCCGGAGATACGCAGTATTTT.

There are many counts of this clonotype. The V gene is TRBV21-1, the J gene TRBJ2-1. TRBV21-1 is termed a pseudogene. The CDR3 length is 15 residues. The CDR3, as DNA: TGTGCCAGCAGCATAGACTCTTGCCCCTACAATGAGCAGTTCTTC. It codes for CASSIDSCPYNEQFF.

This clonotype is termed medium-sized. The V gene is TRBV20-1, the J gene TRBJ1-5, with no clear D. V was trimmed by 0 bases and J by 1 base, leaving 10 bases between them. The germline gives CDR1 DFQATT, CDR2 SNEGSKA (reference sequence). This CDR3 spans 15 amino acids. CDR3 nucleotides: TGCAGTGCTAGAGATATCGCGGGGAGCAATCAGCCCCAGCATTTT. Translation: CSARDIAGSNQPQHF.

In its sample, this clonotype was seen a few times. Written as DNA, the CDR3 is TGTGCCAGTAGTAACTACTTAATCCCCCCAGCGGGAGTCACCGATGAGCAGTTCTTC. Protein sequence: CASSNYLIPPAGVTDEQFF. The J gene is TRBJ2-1, the V gene TRBV19; TRBD2 agrees at 8 bases. This CDR3 comprises 19 residues. The V gene's germline CDR1 is LNHDA and CDR2 SQIVND (reference sequence). V trimming: 4 bases; J trimming: 8 bases; junction bases outside the gene matches: 22.

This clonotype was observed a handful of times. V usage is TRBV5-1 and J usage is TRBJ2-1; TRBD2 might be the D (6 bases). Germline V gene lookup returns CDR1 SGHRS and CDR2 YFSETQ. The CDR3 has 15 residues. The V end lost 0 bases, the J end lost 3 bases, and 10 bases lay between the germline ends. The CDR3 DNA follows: TGCGCCAGCAGCTTGGGGGCCGGGAGCTACAATGAGCAGTTCTTC. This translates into CASSLGAGSYNEQFF.

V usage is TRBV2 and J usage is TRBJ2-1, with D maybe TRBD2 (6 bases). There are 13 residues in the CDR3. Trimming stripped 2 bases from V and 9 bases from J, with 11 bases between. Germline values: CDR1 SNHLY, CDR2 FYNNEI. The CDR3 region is CASSELVGGEQFF. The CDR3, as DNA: TGTGCCAGCAGTGAACTCGTGGGAGGTGAGCAGTTCTTC. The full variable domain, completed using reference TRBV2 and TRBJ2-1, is EPEVTQTPSHQVTQMGQEVILRCVPISNHLYFYWYRQILGQKVEFLVSFYNNEISEKSEIFDDQFSVERPDGSNFTLKIRSTKLEDSAMYFCASSELVGGEQFFGPGTRLTVL.

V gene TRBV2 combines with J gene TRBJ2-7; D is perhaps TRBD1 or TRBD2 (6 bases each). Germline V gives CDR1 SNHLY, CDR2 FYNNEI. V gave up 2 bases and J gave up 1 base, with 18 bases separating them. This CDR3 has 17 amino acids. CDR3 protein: CASSETIWGARSYEQYF. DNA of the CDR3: TGTGCCAGCAGTGAAACGATCTGGGGGGCGCGTTCCTACGAGCAGTACTTC.

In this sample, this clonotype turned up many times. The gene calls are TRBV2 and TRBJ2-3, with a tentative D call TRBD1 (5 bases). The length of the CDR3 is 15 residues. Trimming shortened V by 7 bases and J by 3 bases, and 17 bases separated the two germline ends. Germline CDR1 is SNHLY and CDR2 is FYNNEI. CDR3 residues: CASKVGRARTDTQYF. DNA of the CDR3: TGTGCCAGCAAGGTGGGCAGGGCACGGACAGATACGCAGTATTTT.

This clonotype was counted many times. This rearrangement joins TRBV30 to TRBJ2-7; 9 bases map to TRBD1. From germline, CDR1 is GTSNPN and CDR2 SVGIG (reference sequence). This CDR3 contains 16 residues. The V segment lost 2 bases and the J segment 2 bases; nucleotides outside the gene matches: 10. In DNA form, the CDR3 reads TGTGCCTGGAGTCCTCTCGGGACAGGGAAAGCCTACGAGCAGTACTTC. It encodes CAWSPLGTGKAYEQYF.